One and the same sample provided the 25 T cell receptor beta chains below, sequenced in a study of cytomegalovirus exposure and HLA in healthy donors. 60 Vbeta and 13 Jbeta primers were used in PCR. The protocol was immunoSEQ multiplex PCR, while the TCRdb copy is restricted to in-frame clones and leaves out a portion. This sample has about 160,000 clones, with 60% to 85% found just once. Sequenced material: PBMCs. The receptors shown here come from a woman aged 40 to 50 in good health and CMV-seropositive.

The chain joins TRBV28 to TRBJ1-6; 8 bases align to TRBD1. V was clipped by 6 bases and J by 8 bases; unmatched bases: 15. The CDR3 is 17 amino acids. The germline V gene encodes CDR1 MDHEN and CDR2 SYDVKM. The CDR3 DNA is TGTGCCAGCAGCCCAACGACAGGGGTCCTCAGGTATTCACCCCTCCACTTT. As protein: CASSPTTGVLRYSPLHF.

The chain couples TRBV18 to TRBJ1-1, with D tentatively TRBD1 (5 bases). The length of the CDR3 is 13 residues. V gave up 2 bases and J gave up 6 bases, with 10 bases separating them. The germline V gene has CDR1 KGHSH and CDR2 LQKENI. DNA for the CDR3: TGTGCCAGCTCACCAGGGGCGGCTTCTGAAGCTTTCTTT. Amino acid sequence: CASSPGAASEAFF.

This clone occurred a few times. This rearrangement joins TRBV28 to TRBJ2-3; possible D gene TRBD2, 6 bases. Trimming took 2 bases from V and 7 from J, leaving 16 bases between them. The CDR3 loop spans 15 amino acids. Germline V gene lookup returns CDR1 MDHEN and CDR2 SYDVKM. CDR3: CASSLPGLGKNTQYF. CDR3 DNA sequence: TGTGCCAGCAGTTTACCGGGACTGGGAAAAAATACGCAGTATTTT.

The chain has TRBV7-9 and TRBJ1-2, with D maybe TRBD1 (5 bases). The CDR3 runs to 14 residues. V lost 8 bases to trimming and J lost 4 bases, with 17 bases between them. CDR1 and CDR2 (germline): SEHNR, FQNEAQ (reference sequence). CDR3 nucleotide sequence: TGTGCCAGCCTGGGGGGGGACGGCGGCTATGGCTACACCTTC. Translation: CASLGGDGGYGYTF.

V and J are TRBV9 and TRBJ2-6; tentatively, D is TRBD2 (6 bases). Germline V gene data show CDR1 as SGDLS and CDR2 as YYNGEE. The CDR3 is 15 amino acids. V lost 2 bases and J lost 8, with 14 bases in between. The CDR3 DNA follows: TGTGCCAGCAGCGTCGCGGGGAGTCCCCCCAACGTCCTGACTTTC. Residues: CASSVAGSPPNVLTF.

V gene TRBV29-1 combines with J gene TRBJ1-2, with 9 bases that match TRBD1. The CDR3 runs 15 residues. Germline V CDR1 and CDR2: SQVTM, ANQGSEA. The trim removed 2 bases at V and 5 bases at J, leaving 9 bases unmatched. The CDR3 DNA follows: TGCAGCGTTGAAAGACTCCGGACAGGGGATTATGGCTACACCTTC. This translates into CSVERLRTGDYGYTF.

V is TRBV5-1 and J is TRBJ2-2, with a possible D match to TRBD2 (5 bases). CDR3 length equals 15 residues. Looked up from germline, CDR1 is SGHRS and CDR2 is YFSETQ. Trimming cost V 5 bases and J 3 bases, with 14 bases left between them. The CDR3 is CASRPDPADTGELFF. For the CDR3, the DNA is TGCGCCAGCAGACCGGACCCAGCGGACACCGGGGAGCTGTTTTTT.

This chain joins TRBV5-1 and TRBJ2-2, with D tentatively TRBD1 (5 bases). Germline V CDR1 and CDR2: SGHRS, YFSETQ. The CDR3 consists of 13 residues. V was shortened by 4 bases and J by 4 bases, with 8 bases between the two germline ends. CDR3: CASSLGPTGELFF. The CDR3 nucleotides read TGCGCCAGCAGCCTGGGGCCCACCGGGGAGCTGTTTTTT.

This chain links TRBV6-6 with TRBJ2-1, with D unclear. Per the germline V gene, CDR1 is MNHNY and CDR2 is SVGAGI (reference sequence). V shed 5 bases and J shed 2 bases, with 10 bases lying between them. The CDR3 has 14 amino acids. CDR3 in DNA: TGTGCCAGCAGTGAGACTCACACCTACAATGAGCAGTTCTTC. Encoded protein: CASSETHTYNEQFF.

The V and J genes are TRBV27 and TRBJ1-5, with D perhaps TRBD1 (6 bases). The germline gives CDR1 MNHEY, CDR2 SMNVEV (reference sequence). V was clipped by 8 bases and J by 0 bases, with 17 bases between them. The CDR3 is 16 residues long. The CDR3: CASGPTGHSSNQPQHF. DNA for the CDR3: TGTGCCAGCGGACCAACGGGACATTCTAGCAATCAGCCCCAGCATTTT.

The chain is built from TRBV6-1 and TRBJ2-7, with 8 bases that match TRBD1. The V gene end was trimmed by 1 base and the J gene end by 7 bases; junction bases not matched to a gene: 9. Germline V gene sequence: CDR1 MNHNS, CDR2 SASEGT. The length of the CDR3 is 15 residues. CDR3 residues: CASSEVGPGGAEQYF. CDR3 nucleotides: TGTGCCAGCAGTGAAGTCGGACCAGGGGGCGCTGAGCAGTACTTC.

This chain links TRBV9 with TRBJ1-1; 8 nucleotides line up with TRBD1. The CDR3 extends over 12 amino acids. With 1 base clipped from V and 12 bases from J, the junction kept 5 bases outside the gene matches. Germline CDR1 and CDR2: SGDLS and YYNGEE. Written as DNA, the CDR3 is TGTGCCAGCAGCGTAACAGGGGGGCCAACTTTCTTT. It specifies CASSVTGGPTFF.

The chain joins TRBV7-2 to TRBJ2-1; D gene unclear. The CDR3 sequence is 14 residues long. With 0 bases removed from V and 4 bases from J, the gap between germline ends came to 7 bases. Germline CDR1 is SGHTA and CDR2 is FQGNSA. CDR3 DNA sequence: TGTGCCAGCAGCTTAGCGTCCAGTTACAATGAGCAGTTCTTC. Amino acids: CASSLASSYNEQFF.

The rearrangement uses TRBV2 and TRBJ2-5, with a possible D match to TRBD1 (5 bases). This CDR3 spans 11 amino acids. Germline V CDR1 and CDR2: SNHLY, FYNNEI. V was cut by 8 bases and J by 3 bases, with 7 bases left in between. This CDR3 is CASRREETQYF. In nucleotides, the CDR3 is TGTGCCAGCCGCAGGGAAGAGACCCAGTACTTC.

This clone was counted a few times. The chain links TRBV5-4 to TRBJ2-5, with 9 bases identical to TRBD2. After removal of 4 bases from V and 1 base from J, the junction contained 8 bases not matched to a gene. CDR3 length: 16 amino acids. Germline CDR1 and CDR2: SGHNT and YYREEE (reference sequence). In DNA form, the CDR3 reads TGTGCCAGCAGCCGAAAAGCGGGGGGTGGCCAAGAGACCCAGTACTTC. Translation: CASSRKAGGGQETQYF.

CDR3 in DNA: TGTGCCAGCAGGGGGGGGGACAGGACGAACACTGAAGCTTTCTTT. It specifies CASRGGDRTNTEAFF. V and J are TRBV6-1 and TRBJ1-1, with 8 bases that match TRBD1. The trim removed 6 bases at V and 1 base at J, leaving 7 bases unmatched. This CDR3 comprises 15 residues. CDR1 and CDR2 from the germline V gene are MNHNS and SASEGT.

The chain recombines TRBV18 with TRBJ2-3; 8 bases are a match to TRBD2. The germline CDR1 and CDR2 sequences are KGHSH and LQKENI. The trim removed 6 bases at V and 5 bases at J, leaving 10 bases unmatched. The CDR3 totals 15 residues. As DNA, the CDR3 is TGTGCCAGCTCTCTGTCTAGCGGGTCCGGAGATACGCAGTATTTT. Residues: CASSLSSGSGDTQYF.

This clone was seen only once. This chain joins TRBV5-4 and TRBJ2-3, with 8 bases fitting TRBD1. The V segment lost 4 bases and the J segment 13 bases; nucleotides outside the gene matches: 14. This CDR3 contains 14 residues. Germline assignment: CDR1 SGHNT and CDR2 YYREEE (reference sequence). The CDR3 spells CASSEYQGAGGEYF. CDR3 sequence (DNA): TGTGCCAGCAGCGAATATCAGGGGGCTGGTGGTGAGTATTTT.

This clone was detected once. The J gene is TRBJ2-3, the V gene TRBV2; D call uncertain. CDR3 length equals 15 residues. The V gene's germline CDR1 is SNHLY and CDR2 FYNNEI. The V and J ends lost 8 bases and 0 bases respectively, with 15 bases between them. The CDR3 DNA follows: TGTGCCAGCTTAAACGACAAAACTAGCACAGATACGCAGTATTTT. Translated: CASLNDKTSTDTQYF.

This chain joins TRBV28 and TRBJ2-4, with a weak D call TRBD1 (6 bases). V was shortened by 3 bases and J by 4 bases, with 13 bases between the two germline ends. The CDR3 consists of 15 residues. Germline CDR1 reads MDHEN; CDR2 reads SYDVKM. CDR3 nucleotide sequence: TGTGCCAGCAGTTTGGTACAACAGGGTAAAAACATTCAGTACTTC. Amino acid sequence: CASSLVQQGKNIQYF.

The chain joins TRBV25-1 to TRBJ2-1; D is possibly TRBD2 (6 bases). Germline lookup yields CDR1 MGHDK and CDR2 SYGVNS. Trimming removed 1 base from V and 7 bases from J, with 8 bases in between. The CDR3 sequence is 13 residues long. This CDR3 is CASSELGGNEQFF. The CDR3 DNA is TGTGCCAGCAGTGAATTAGGAGGGAATGAGCAGTTCTTC.

The chain couples TRBV6-5 to TRBJ1-5, with 8 positions matching TRBD1. The CDR3 extends over 14 amino acids. Germline V gene data show CDR1 as MNHEY and CDR2 as SVGAGI. Trimming at V came to 4 bases and at J to 7 bases, leaving 6 bases not matched to a gene. The CDR3 sequence is CASSFGQGDQPQHF. Written as DNA, the CDR3 is TGTGCCAGCAGTTTCGGACAGGGTGACCAGCCCCAGCATTTT.

This clone has only a few counts. The V call is TRBV7-8, the J call TRBJ2-2; 7 positions match TRBD1. The CDR3 length is 16 residues. Germline trimming cut 2 bases from V and 2 bases from J; bases unmatched to any gene: 5. Germline CDR1 is SGHVS and CDR2 is FQNEAQ. The CDR3 loop reads CASSLTDRPNTGELFF. CDR3 DNA sequence: TGTGCCAGCAGCTTAACGGACAGGCCAAACACCGGGGAGCTGTTTTTT.

This clone was counted a few times. The gene calls are TRBV19 and TRBJ2-2; D remains ambiguous. Per germline, CDR1 LNHDA and CDR2 SQIVND (reference sequence). The CDR3 extends over 14 amino acids. The V end was cut by 2 bases, the J end by 6 bases, with 10 bases between. CDR3 loop: CASSISRVSGELFF. As DNA, the CDR3 is TGTGCCAGTAGTATAAGTCGGGTTTCCGGGGAGCTGTTTTTT. The full variable domain, its missing parts supplied by reference TRBV19 and TRBJ2-2, is DGGITQSPKYLFRKEGQNVTLSCEQNLNHDAMYWYRQDPGQGLRLIYYSQIVNDFQKGDIAEGYSVSREKKESFPLTVTSAQKNPTAFYLCASSISRVSGELFFGEGSRLTVL.

Only one count was recorded for this clone. The genes are TRBV4-1 and TRBJ1-1; D call uncertain. This CDR3 region has 16 residues. The V and J ends lost 0 bases and 3 bases respectively, with 14 bases between them. Per germline, CDR1 MGHRA and CDR2 YSYEKL. The chain's CDR3 is CASSQDFEGSYTEAFF. The CDR3 bases are TGCGCCAGCAGCCAAGATTTCGAGGGTTCGTACACTGAAGCTTTCTTT.